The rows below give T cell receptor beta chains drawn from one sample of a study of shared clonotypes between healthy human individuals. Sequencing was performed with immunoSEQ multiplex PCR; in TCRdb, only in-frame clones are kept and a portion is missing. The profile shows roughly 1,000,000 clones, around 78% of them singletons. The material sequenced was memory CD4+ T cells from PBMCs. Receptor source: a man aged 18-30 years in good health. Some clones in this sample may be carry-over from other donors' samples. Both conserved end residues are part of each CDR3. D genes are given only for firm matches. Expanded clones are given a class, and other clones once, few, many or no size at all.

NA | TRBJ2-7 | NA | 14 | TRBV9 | TGTGCCAGCAGCGCCGCGCCAGACCCCTACGAGCAGTACTTC | CASSAAPDPYEQYF
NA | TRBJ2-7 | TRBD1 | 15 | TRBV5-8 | TGTGCCGGATATCAGCCGGGACAGGCCTCCTACGAGCAGTACTTC | CAGYQPGQASYEQYF
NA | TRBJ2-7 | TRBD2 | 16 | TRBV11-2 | TGTGCCAGCAGCCCCCTGTTAGCGGGGACTTCCTACGAGCAGTACTTC | CASSPLLAGTSYEQYF
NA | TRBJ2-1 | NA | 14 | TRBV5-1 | TGCGCCAGCAGCTTGGGCGGAACAAACAATGAGCAGTTCTTC | CASSLGGTNNEQFF
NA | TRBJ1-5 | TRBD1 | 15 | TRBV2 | TGTGCCAGCAGTGAAATGGGACAGGCCAATCAGCCCCAGCATTTT | CASSEMGQANQPQHF
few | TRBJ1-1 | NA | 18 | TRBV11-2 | TGTGCCAGCAGCCCAATTTTAGGGGGAGTCATCGGCAACACTGAAGCTTTCTTT | CASSPILGGVIGNTEAFF
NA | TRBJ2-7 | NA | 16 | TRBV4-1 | TGCGCCAGCAGCCAAGGCCCGGGGCGGGCCTCCTACGAGCAGTACTTC | CASSQGPGRASYEQYF
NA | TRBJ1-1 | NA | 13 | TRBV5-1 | TGCGCCAGCAGCTTGGGATCGGCAGGGGAAGCTTTCTTT | CASSLGSAGEAFF
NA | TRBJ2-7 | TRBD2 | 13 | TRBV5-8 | TGTGCCAGCAGCGGGGACTACCTCTACGAGCAGTACTTC | CASSGDYLYEQYF
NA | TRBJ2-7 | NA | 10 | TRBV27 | TGTGCCAGCAGGGGGTACGAGCAGTACTTC | CASRGYEQYF
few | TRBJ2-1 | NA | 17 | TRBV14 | TGTGCCAGCAGCCGACTATCAGGGGCCCTCTCCTACAATGAGCAGTTCTTC | CASSRLSGALSYNEQFF
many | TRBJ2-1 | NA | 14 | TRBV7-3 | TGTGCCAGCAGCCCCGGGTTTAACTACAATGAGCAGTTCTTC | CASSPGFNYNEQFF
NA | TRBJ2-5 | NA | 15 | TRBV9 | TGTGCCAGCAGCGTTACCCCCGACAAGCTAGAGACCCAGTACTTC | CASSVTPDKLETQYF
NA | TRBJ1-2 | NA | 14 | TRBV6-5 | TGTGCCAGCAGTTACGTCGGACGGCCCGATGGCTACACCTTC | CASSYVGRPDGYTF
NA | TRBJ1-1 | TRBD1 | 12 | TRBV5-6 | TGTGCCAGCAGCCAAAGACAGGGCGAGCCTTTCTTT | CASSQRQGEPFF
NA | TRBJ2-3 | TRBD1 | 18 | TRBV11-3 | TGTGCCAGCACCAAGCCACCTAAGGACAGGAAGTACACAGATACGCAGTATTTT | CASTKPPKDRKYTDTQYF
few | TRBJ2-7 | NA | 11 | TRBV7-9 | TGTGCCAGCAGCTTAGATTACGAGCAGTACTTC | CASSLDYEQYF
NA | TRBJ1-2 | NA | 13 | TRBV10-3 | TGTGCCATCAGTGGAAGTCTTAACTATGGCTACACCTTC | CAISGSLNYGYTF
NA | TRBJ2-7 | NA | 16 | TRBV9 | TGTGCCAGCAGCGTAGCCTCGGGGCCCGGAGGTTACGAGCAGTACTTC | CASSVASGPGGYEQYF
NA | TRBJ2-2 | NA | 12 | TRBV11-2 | TGTGCCAGCAGCTTAGGTAGCGGGGAGCTGTTTTTT | CASSLGSGELFF
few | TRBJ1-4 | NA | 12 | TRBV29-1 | TGCAGCGTTGAAGTCGGGGCGCGAAAACTGTTTTTT | CSVEVGARKLFF
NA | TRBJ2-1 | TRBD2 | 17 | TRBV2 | TGTGCCAGCAGTGAAGCGCTTCGGACTAGCGGGGTTAATGAGCAGTTCTTC | CASSEALRTSGVNEQFF
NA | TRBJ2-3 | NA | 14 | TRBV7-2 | TGTGCCAGCAGCTTAGGCCCGGGATCAGATACGCAGTATTTT | CASSLGPGSDTQYF
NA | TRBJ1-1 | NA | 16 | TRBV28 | TGTGCCAGCAGCTTAGGGACCCTCTACGGGAACACTGAAGCTTTCTTT | CASSLGTLYGNTEAFF
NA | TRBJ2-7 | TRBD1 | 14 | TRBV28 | TGTGCCAGCAGACGGGACAGTCGGACCTACGAGCAGTACTTC | CASRRDSRTYEQYF
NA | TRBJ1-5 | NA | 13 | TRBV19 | TGTGCCAGTAGTATAGGCCGGAATCAGCCCCAGCATTTT | CASSIGRNQPQHF
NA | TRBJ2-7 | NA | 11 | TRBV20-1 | TGCAGTGCCGCCGCGACCTACGAGCAGTACTTC | CSAAATYEQYF
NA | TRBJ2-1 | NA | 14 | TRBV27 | TGTGCCAGCAGTAAACCCAGCTCCTACAATGAGCAGTTCTTC | CASSKPSSYNEQFF
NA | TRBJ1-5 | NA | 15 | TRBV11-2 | TGTGCCAGCAGCTTAGGCGGCGGGGCCAATCAGCCCCAGCATTTT | CASSLGGGANQPQHF
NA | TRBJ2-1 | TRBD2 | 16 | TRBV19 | TGTGCCAGTAGTACGCTACTAGCGGTCCCCTACAATGAGCAGTTCTTC | CASSTLLAVPYNEQFF
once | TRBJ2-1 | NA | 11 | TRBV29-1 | TGCAGCGTTGGATACAGCAATGAGCAGTTCTTC | CSVGYSNEQFF
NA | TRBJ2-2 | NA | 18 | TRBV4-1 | TGCGCCAGCAGCGATCCGATCGGGAACAGGGCCCAGGGCGGGGAGCTGTTTTTT | CASSDPIGNRAQGGELFF
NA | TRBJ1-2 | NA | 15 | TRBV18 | TGTGCCAGCTCACCTACAGGGCTCGCTAACTATGGCTACACCTTC | CASSPTGLANYGYTF
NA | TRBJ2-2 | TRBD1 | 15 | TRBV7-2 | TGTGCCAGCAGCCGCCGGGACAGGGCGGTCGGGGAGCTGTTTTTT | CASSRRDRAVGELFF
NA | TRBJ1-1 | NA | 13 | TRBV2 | TGTGCCAGCAGTGATCTGGGGAACACTGAAGCTTTCTTT | CASSDLGNTEAFF
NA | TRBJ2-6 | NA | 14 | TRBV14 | TGTGCCAGCAGCACCGCATCTGGGGCCAACGTCCTGACTTTC | CASSTASGANVLTF
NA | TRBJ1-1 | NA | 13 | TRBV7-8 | TGTGCCAGCAGCTTAGGCCTGGGGGCTGAAGCTTTCTTT | CASSLGLGAEAFF
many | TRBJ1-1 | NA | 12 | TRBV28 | TGTGCCAGCAGTTTAAGGTCAGGGAAAGCTTTCTTT | CASSLRSGKAFF
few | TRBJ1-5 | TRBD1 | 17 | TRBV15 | TGTGCCACCAGCAGACCTTTGGGACAGGGGGCCCATCAGCCCCAGCATTTT | CATSRPLGQGAHQPQHF
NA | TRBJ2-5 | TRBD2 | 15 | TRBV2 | TGTGCCAGCAGGACCAGCGGGAGGACCCAAGAGACCCAGTACTTC | CASRTSGRTQETQYF
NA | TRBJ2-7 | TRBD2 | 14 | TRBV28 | TGTGCCAGCACTCCCGGGACTAGCGGCTACGAGCAGTACTTC | CASTPGTSGYEQYF
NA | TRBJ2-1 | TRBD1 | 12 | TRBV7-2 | TGTGCTAGCAGCCCAGGGAGGGACAGGGTGTTCTTC | CASSPGRDRVFF
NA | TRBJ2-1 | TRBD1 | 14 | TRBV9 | TGTGCCAGCAGTCCTTGGACAGGGCACAATGAGCAGTTCTTC | CASSPWTGHNEQFF
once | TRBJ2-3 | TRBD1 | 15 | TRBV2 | TGTGCCAGCAGGCGGGACAGGGGTGTTCCAGATACGCAGTATTTT | CASRRDRGVPDTQYF
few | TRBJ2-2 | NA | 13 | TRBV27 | TGTGCCAGCAGGAGTGAGGACACCGGGGAGCTGTTTTTT | CASRSEDTGELFF
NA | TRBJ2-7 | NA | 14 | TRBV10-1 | TGCGCCAGCAGTGAGTCTGTCCGGTTCTACGAGCAGTACTTC | CASSESVRFYEQYF
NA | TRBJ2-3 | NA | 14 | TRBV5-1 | TGCGCCAGCAGCTTGACGGGACTCACAGATACGCAGTATTTT | CASSLTGLTDTQYF
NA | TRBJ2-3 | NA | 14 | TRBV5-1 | TGCGCCAGCAGCTCTCCGGACAGCACAGATACGCAGTATTTT | CASSSPDSTDTQYF
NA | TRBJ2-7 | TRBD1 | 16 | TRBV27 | TGTGCCAGCAGCTCAACACAGGGGGCCGGAGGGGTCGAGCAGTACTTC | CASSSTQGAGGVEQYF
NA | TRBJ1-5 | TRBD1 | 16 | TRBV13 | TGTGCCAGCAGCTTAGGAGGGGGCGCCCCCAATCAGCCCCAGCATTTT | CASSLGGGAPNQPQHF
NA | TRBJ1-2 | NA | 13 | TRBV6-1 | TGTGCCAGCAGTGCCCGGGACGGCTATGGCTACACCTTC | CASSARDGYGYTF
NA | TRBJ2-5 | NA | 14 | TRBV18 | TGTGCCAGCTCACCAATCCAGGTCCAAGAGACCCAGTACTTC | CASSPIQVQETQYF
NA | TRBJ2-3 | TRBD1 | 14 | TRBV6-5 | TGTGCCAGCAGTTACAGAACAGGGGGTGATACGCAGTATTTT | CASSYRTGGDTQYF
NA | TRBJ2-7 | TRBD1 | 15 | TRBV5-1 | TGCGCCAGCAGCTTGGCAGGGGGCAGGGATGGCGAGCAGTACTTC | CASSLAGGRDGEQYF
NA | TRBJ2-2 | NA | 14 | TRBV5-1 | TGCGCCAGCAGCCTATCTAGTGTAGCCGGGGAGCTGTTTTTT | CASSLSSVAGELFF
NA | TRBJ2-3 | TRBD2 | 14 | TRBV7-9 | TGTGCCAGCAGCTTTAGCGGGAGCCCAGATACGCAGTATTTT | CASSFSGSPDTQYF
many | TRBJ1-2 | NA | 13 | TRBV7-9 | TGTGCCAGCAGCCCGGCGCGGATCTATGGCTACACCTTC | CASSPARIYGYTF
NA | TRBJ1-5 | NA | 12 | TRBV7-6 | TGTGCCAGCAGCCAGCGCAATCAGCCCCAGCATTTT | CASSQRNQPQHF
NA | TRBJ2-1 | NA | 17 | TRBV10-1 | TGCGCCAGCAGCCGGGGTATTGGGGGTAACTCCTACAATGAGCAGTTCTTC | CASSRGIGGNSYNEQFF
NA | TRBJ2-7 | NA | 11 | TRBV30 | TGTGCCTGGAGTGCAGTAGACGAGCAGTACTTC | CAWSAVDEQYF